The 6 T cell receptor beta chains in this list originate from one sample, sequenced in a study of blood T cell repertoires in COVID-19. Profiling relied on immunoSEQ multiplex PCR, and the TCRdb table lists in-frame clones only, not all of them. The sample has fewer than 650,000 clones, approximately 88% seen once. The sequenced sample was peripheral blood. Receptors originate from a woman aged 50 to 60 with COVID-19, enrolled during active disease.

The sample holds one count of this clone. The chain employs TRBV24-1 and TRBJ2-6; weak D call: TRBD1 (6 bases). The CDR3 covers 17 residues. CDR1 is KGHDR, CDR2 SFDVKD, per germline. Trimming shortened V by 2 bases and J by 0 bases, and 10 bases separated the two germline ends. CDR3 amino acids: CATSDSGASSGANVLTF. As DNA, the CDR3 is TGTGCCACCAGTGATTCAGGGGCCAGCTCTGGGGCCAACGTCCTGACTTTC.

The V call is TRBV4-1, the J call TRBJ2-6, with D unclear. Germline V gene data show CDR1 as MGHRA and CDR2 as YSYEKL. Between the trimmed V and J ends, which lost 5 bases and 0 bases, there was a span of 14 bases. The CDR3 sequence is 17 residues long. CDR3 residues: CASSKLPPYSGANVLTF. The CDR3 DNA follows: TGCGCCAGCAGCAAGCTCCCTCCTTACTCTGGGGCCAACGTCCTGACTTTC.

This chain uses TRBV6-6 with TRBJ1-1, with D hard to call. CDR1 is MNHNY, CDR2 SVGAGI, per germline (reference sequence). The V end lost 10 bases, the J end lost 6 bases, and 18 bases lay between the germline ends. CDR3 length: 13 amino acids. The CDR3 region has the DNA TGTGCCACCTTCCGAGCGGAGGGAGCTGAAGCTTTCTTT. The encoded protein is CATFRAEGAEAFF.

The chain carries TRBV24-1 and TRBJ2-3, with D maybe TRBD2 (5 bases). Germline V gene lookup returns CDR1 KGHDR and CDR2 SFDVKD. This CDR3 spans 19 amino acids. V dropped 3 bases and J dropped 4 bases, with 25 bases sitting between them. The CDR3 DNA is TGTGCCACCAGTGATCCAACCCCCTCGGAGGCGAGACCGCCAGATACGCAGTATTTT. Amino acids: CATSDPTPSEARPPDTQYF.

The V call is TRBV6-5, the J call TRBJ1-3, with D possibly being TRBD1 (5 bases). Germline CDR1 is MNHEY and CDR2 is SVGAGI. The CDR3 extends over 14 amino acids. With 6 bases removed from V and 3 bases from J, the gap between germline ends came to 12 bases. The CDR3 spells CASRSRGSGNTIYF. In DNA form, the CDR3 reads TGTGCCAGCAGGAGCCGGGGGAGTGGAAACACCATATATTTT.

CDR3 residues: CASSWETQDHTQYF. The CDR3, as DNA: TGTGCCAGCAGCTGGGAGACTCAGGACCATACGCAGTATTTT. The chain combines TRBV5-6 with TRBJ2-3; tentative D call: TRBD2 (5 bases). The CDR3 is 14 amino acids. The ends were cut back, 3 bases at V and 7 bases at J, with 15 bases in the middle. Germline V lookup: CDR1 SGHDT, CDR2 YYEEEE.